Included here is one T cell receptor (beta chain) sequence, with context. The target antigen is unknown. V shed 3 bases and J shed 2 bases, with 12 bases lying between them. CDR3 length: 15 amino acids. The germline gives CDR1 MNHEY, CDR2 SMNVEV (reference sequence). TCRdb independently ran MiXCR on the RT-PCR reads; one entry per CDR3 protein. The repertoire includes just over 300,000 distinct CDR3 sequences, about a fifth of them detected once, and more than 8.5% sits in the top ten. The data belong to a study of response to subunit inactivated influenza vaccine. The study, taken as a whole, reports: There was a suggestion from the authors that each seasonal influenza vaccination recruits few new T cells.

The source material was PBMCs from blood, sampled 21 months after vaccination. This TCR came from a man aged 50 to 75 who received an inactivated influenza vaccine. This chain links TRBV27 with TRBJ2-3; D remains unclear. This CDR3 reads CASSFVLGFTDTQYF. The CDR3 DNA reads as TGTGCCAGCAGTTTTGTTCTAGGGTTCACAGATACGCAGTATTTT.